This entry lists 19 T cell receptor beta chains sequenced from one sample in a study of cytomegalovirus exposure and HLA in healthy donors. The PCR employed 60 Vbeta primers together with 13 Jbeta primers. TCRdb's copy holds only in-frame clones and misses some; the assay was immunoSEQ multiplex PCR. The data hold about 210,000 clones, with about 85% observed a single time. Sequenced sample: PBMCs. The receptors here all came from a woman between 50 and 59 years old in good health and CMV-seropositive.

The chain has TRBV19 and TRBJ1-1; no clear D gene. The CDR3 contains 12 residues. Trimming took off 3 bases at V and 6 bases at J, with 8 bases between the two ends. Germline loops: CDR1 LNHDA, CDR2 SQIVND (reference sequence). The CDR3: CASSMRAPEAFF. In nucleotides, the CDR3 is TGTGCCAGTAGTATGAGGGCTCCTGAAGCTTTCTTT.

This rearrangement joins TRBV7-2 to TRBJ2-7; maybe TRBD2 (6 bases). The CDR3 is 13 amino acids. Germline CDR1 reads SGHTA; CDR2 reads FQGNSA. The V end was cut by 1 base, the J end by 3 bases, with 7 bases between. This CDR3 is CASSLGTNYEQYF. CDR3 nucleotide sequence: TGTGCCAGCAGCTTAGGGACTAACTACGAGCAGTACTTC.

The CDR3 sequence: CASRGQGAWNTEAFF. For the CDR3, the DNA is TGTGCCAGCAGGGGACAGGGGGCTTGGAACACTGAAGCTTTCTTT. The gene calls are TRBV6-5 and TRBJ1-1; 12 positions match TRBD1. The CDR3 covers 15 residues. V was clipped by 6 bases and J by 1 base; unmatched bases: 3. Germline values: CDR1 MNHEY, CDR2 SVGAGI.

A single count supports this clone. The rearrangement joins TRBV4-1 to TRBJ2-1; D gene uncertain. Looked up from germline, CDR1 is MGHRA and CDR2 is YSYEKL. V lost 1 base and J 8 bases, leaving 6 bases between the germline ends. The CDR3 has 12 amino acids. This chain's CDR3 is CASSQGLDEQFF. The CDR3 DNA sequence: TGCGCCAGCAGCCAAGGGCTGGATGAGCAGTTCTTC.

The table lists this clone with a count of one. The chain carries TRBV9 and TRBJ1-6; D not resolved. Trimming shortened V by 0 bases and J by 8 bases, and 12 bases separated the two germline ends. Germline-derived CDR1 and CDR2 are SGDLS and YYNGEE. The CDR3 runs to 15 residues. The CDR3 reads CASSVGEGGYSPLHF. The CDR3 nucleotides are TGTGCCAGCAGCGTAGGGGAGGGTGGATATTCACCCCTCCACTTT. Supplemented by reference TRBV9 and TRBJ1-6, the full variable domain reads DSGVTQTPKHLITATGQRVTLRCSPRSGDLSVYWYQQSLDQGLQFLIQYYNGEERAKGNILERFSAQQFPDLHSELNLSSLELGDSALYFCASSVGEGGYSPLHFGNGTRLTVT.

The chain combines TRBV7-9 with TRBJ1-5; D remains ambiguous. Germline loops: CDR1 SEHNR, CDR2 FQNEAQ (reference sequence). CDR3 length: 12 residues. The ends were cut back, 5 bases at V and 7 bases at J, with 9 bases in the middle. The CDR3 protein is CASSQDFQPQHF. CDR3 DNA sequence: TGTGCCAGCAGCCAGGATTTCCAGCCCCAGCATTTT.

The chain has TRBV19 and TRBJ2-5; a possible D gene is TRBD2 (6 bases). The CDR3 totals 13 residues. The V end was cut by 4 bases, the J end by 5 bases, with 11 bases between. CDR1 is LNHDA and CDR2 is SQIVND in the germline V gene (reference sequence). CDR3: CASSTGERETQYF. As DNA, the CDR3 is TGTGCCAGTAGTACGGGAGAGCGCGAGACCCAGTACTTC.

This clone was counted only a few times. The chain has TRBV19 and TRBJ1-5; 7 bases map to TRBD1. From germline, CDR1 is LNHDA and CDR2 SQIVND (reference sequence). The CDR3 runs to 13 residues. V was clipped by 9 bases and J by 6 bases; unmatched bases: 8. This CDR3 reads CASQDRPGQPQHF. The CDR3 nucleotides are TGTGCCAGCCAGGACAGGCCGGGTCAGCCCCAGCATTTT. Supplemented by reference TRBV19 and TRBJ1-5, the full variable domain reads DGGITQSPKYLFRKEGQNVTLSCEQNLNHDAMYWYRQDPGQGLRLIYYSQIVNDFQKGDIAEGYSVSREKKESFPLTVTSAQKNPTAFYLCASQDRPGQPQHFGDGTRLSIL.

In this sample, this clone turned up a few times. The chain couples TRBV14 to TRBJ2-3, with D maybe TRBD1 (6 bases). V lost 1 base and J lost 2, with 7 bases in between. Germline V gene data show CDR1 as SGHDN and CDR2 as FVKESK. This CDR3 contains 14 residues. The CDR3 DNA sequence: TGTGCCAGCAGCCAAGGGGGGCTCACAGATACGCAGTATTTT. It translates to CASSQGGLTDTQYF.

There are a few counts of this clone. This chain uses TRBV6-5 with TRBJ1-4; 7 bases align to TRBD1. V trimming: 6 bases; J trimming: 8 bases; junction bases outside the gene matches: 9. The germline V gene encodes CDR1 MNHEY and CDR2 SVGAGI. This CDR3 has 14 amino acids. CDR3 bases: TGTGCCAGCAGCTTACAGGGGCTAGGAGAAAAACTGTTTTTT. It yields the protein CASSLQGLGEKLFF.

The rearrangement links TRBV4-1 to TRBJ1-4; 7 nucleotides agree with TRBD1. Germline CDR1 MGHRA, CDR2 YSYEKL. The CDR3 is made up of 17 amino acids. V shed 0 bases and J 12 bases; nucleotides not matched to a gene: 16. Here the CDR3 reads CASSQDQRAGGKEELFF. The CDR3, as DNA: TGCGCCAGCAGCCAAGATCAGCGGGCAGGGGGGAAAGAAGAACTGTTTTTT.

The chain joins TRBV18 to TRBJ1-6, with TRBD1 matching over 9 bases. Germline V gene data show CDR1 as KGHSH and CDR2 as LQKENI. Unmatched junction bases numbered 5, after V lost 6 bases and J lost 5 bases. The CDR3 has 15 amino acids. CDR3 in amino acids: CASSRDRVDNSPLHF. The DNA for the CDR3 is TGTGCCAGCTCCCGGGACAGGGTCGATAATTCACCCCTCCACTTT.

The V and J genes are TRBV5-8 and TRBJ2-7; D perhaps matches TRBD2 (5 bases). The V gene's germline CDR1 is SGHTS and CDR2 YDEGEE. V was cut by 0 bases and J by 0 bases, with 13 bases left in between. The CDR3 has 16 residues. The CDR3 DNA is TGTGCCAGCAGCTTGGTGCTCGGGGAGACCTCCTACGAGCAGTACTTC. This encodes CASSLVLGETSYEQYF.

The J gene is TRBJ2-1, the V gene TRBV14; D is uncertain. The germline V gene encodes CDR1 SGHDN and CDR2 FVKESK. The CDR3 is 16 residues long. V was shortened by 0 bases and J by 7 bases, with 16 bases between the two germline ends. The CDR3 DNA is TGTGCCAGCAGCCAAGAATTCCACTACACGAGGAATGAGCAGTTCTTC. Residues: CASSQEFHYTRNEQFF.

V is TRBV19 and J is TRBJ1-1; TRBD1 is a possible D gene (5 bases). Germline CDR1 LNHDA, CDR2 SQIVND (reference sequence). The V end was cut by 7 bases, the J end by 5 bases, with 17 bases between. This CDR3 spans 14 amino acids. CDR3 sequence reads: CASTPGQGLTEAFF. CDR3 coding DNA: TGTGCCAGTACCCCAGGGCAGGGATTGACTGAAGCTTTCTTT.

This clone was detected a few times. This chain connects TRBV6-5 to TRBJ1-6; the D gene is possibly TRBD1 (5 bases). The CDR3 totals 14 residues. Trimming left V 6 bases short and J 4 bases short, with 10 bases between. In germline, CDR1 is MNHEY, CDR2 SVGAGI. The CDR3 nucleotides read TGTGCCAGCAGCAGACAGTCTTATAATTCACCCCTCCACTTT. Its protein product is CASSRQSYNSPLHF.

The gene calls are TRBV6-1 and TRBJ1-2, with TRBD1 matching over 7 bases. Germline V gene sequence: CDR1 MNHNS, CDR2 SASEGT. The V segment lost 5 bases and the J segment 10 bases; nucleotides outside the gene matches: 10. This CDR3 is built from 13 residues. The CDR3 protein is CASSFHRQGSYTF. The CDR3 region has the DNA TGTGCCAGCAGTTTCCACAGACAGGGCTCCTACACCTTC.

The chain links TRBV7-2 to TRBJ1-2; the D is unclear. This CDR3 spans 14 amino acids. The ends were cut back, 4 bases at V and 4 bases at J, with 13 bases in the middle. Germline V lookup: CDR1 SGHTA, CDR2 FQGNSA. The CDR3 loop reads CASSSYRESYGYTF. In DNA, the CDR3 is TGTGCCAGCAGCTCGTACCGGGAGTCCTATGGCTACACCTTC.

The chain couples TRBV5-8 to TRBJ2-6; D remains unclear. Germline CDR1 and CDR2: SGHTS and YDEGEE. This CDR3 comprises 15 residues. V lost 3 bases and J 1 base, leaving 8 bases between the germline ends. The CDR3, as DNA: TGTGCCAGCAGCTCCCACGGGTCTGGGGCCAACGTCCTGACTTTC. As protein: CASSSHGSGANVLTF.